A single sample is the source of the 11 T cell receptor beta chains below, sequenced in a study of blood T cell repertoires in COVID-19. TCRdb's table, derived via immunoSEQ multiplex PCR, lists solely in-frame clones and lacks some. The table lists around 250,000 clones, roughly 88% of them singletons. The sequenced material came from peripheral blood. Receptors originate from an elderly woman with COVID-19, enrolled during active disease.

There are many counts of this clone. The chain carries TRBV28 and TRBJ2-2, with 8 positions matching TRBD1. Per germline, CDR1 MDHEN and CDR2 SYDVKM. V shed 7 bases, J shed 1 base, and the junction held 5 bases outside the gene matches. This CDR3 comprises 15 residues. Here the CDR3 reads CASIGDRRNTGELFF. DNA of the CDR3: TGTGCCAGCATTGGGGACAGGAGGAACACCGGGGAGCTGTTTTTT.

The CDR3 loop reads CASSPGTGGYTGELFF. In DNA, the CDR3 is TGTGCCAGTAGCCCCGGGACAGGGGGCTACACCGGGGAGCTGTTTTTT. The chain employs TRBV19 and TRBJ2-2; 12 bases match TRBD1. The CDR3 length is 16 residues. Germline loops: CDR1 LNHDA, CDR2 SQIVND (reference sequence). Germline trimming cut 6 bases from V and 3 bases from J; bases unmatched to any gene: 5.

This clone appeared once. The gene calls are TRBV6-2 or TRBV6-3 and TRBJ1-1, with 8 positions matching TRBD1. CDR3 length: 14 residues. From germline, CDR1 is MNHEY and CDR2 SVGEGT. V lost 5 bases, J lost 4 bases, and 6 bases stayed unmatched. The CDR3 bases are TGTGCCAGCAGTAACGGACAGGGACTCACTGAAGCTTTCTTT. Its protein product is CASSNGQGLTEAFF.

The chain recombines TRBV3-1 (or the pseudogene TRBV3-2) with TRBJ2-3; 10 bases match TRBD2. The CDR3 spans 16 residues. Trimming at V came to 1 base and at J to 1 base, leaving 2 bases not matched to a gene. The germline gives CDR1 LGHDT, CDR2 YNNKEL (reference sequence). In DNA, the CDR3 is TGTGCCAGCAGCCAAGTCCTAGCGGGGGGCACAGATACGCAGTATTTT. It is translated as CASSQVLAGGTDTQYF.

The chain carries TRBV5-6 and TRBJ1-2; D ambiguous. Per germline, CDR1 SGHDT and CDR2 YYEEEE. Trimming pared 0 bases from V and 2 bases from J, leaving 14 bases between. This CDR3 comprises 16 residues. CDR3 in amino acids: CASSLGAAILNYGYTF. CDR3 nucleotide sequence: TGTGCCAGCAGCTTGGGGGCAGCTATCCTAAACTATGGCTACACCTTC.

As regards this clone: Other DNA variants within this sample encode the same CDR3. The chain recombines TRBV3-1 (or the pseudogene TRBV3-2) with TRBJ1-6, with D unresolved. The CDR3 is made up of 15 amino acids. Trimming took 1 base from V and 2 from J, leaving 6 bases between them. CDR1 is LGHDT, CDR2 YNNKEL, per germline (reference sequence). Here the CDR3 reads CASSQGGTYNSPLHF. CDR3 in DNA: TGTGCCAGCAGCCAAGGAGGGACCTATAATTCACCCCTCCACTTT.

The CDR3 coding sequence is TGTGCCAGCAGCTTAGGGTTGGGCCATCAGCCCCAGCATTTT. This gives the protein CASSLGLGHQPQHF. The chain recombines TRBV11-2 with TRBJ1-5, with D unresolved. V shed 1 base and J shed 5 bases, with 9 bases lying between them. CDR1 and CDR2 from the germline V gene are SGHAT and FQNNGV. The CDR3 consists of 14 residues. The variable domain in full, with the rest retrieved from reference TRBV11-2 and TRBJ1-5, is EAGVAQSPRYKIIEKRQSVAFWCNPISGHATLYWYQQILGQGPKLLIQFQNNGVVDDSQLPKDRFSAERLKGVDSTLKIQPAKLEDSAVYLCASSLGLGHQPQHFGDGTRLSIL.

The sample holds a few counts of this clone. V gene TRBV5-1 combines with J gene TRBJ1-2, with TRBD1 matching over 7 bases. The germline gives CDR1 SGHRS, CDR2 YFSETQ. This CDR3 is 16 amino acids long. After removal of 2 bases from V and 0 bases from J, the junction contained 7 bases not matched to a gene. The CDR3 DNA follows: TGCGCCAGCAGCTTAGCACAGGGGATAGCTAACTATGGCTACACCTTC. Translating gives CASSLAQGIANYGYTF. Complete variable domain (other parts from reference TRBV5-1 and TRBJ1-2): KAGVTQTPRYLIKTRGQQVTLSCSPISGHRSVSWYQQTPGQGLQFLFEYFSETQRNKGNFPGRFSGRQFSNSRSEMNVSTLELGDSALYLCASSLAQGIANYGYTFGSGTRLTVV.

The chain links TRBV28 to TRBJ1-2; tentatively, D is TRBD1 (6 bases). V lost 6 bases and J lost 6, with 17 bases in between. The CDR3 loop spans 14 amino acids. Looked up from germline, CDR1 is MDHEN and CDR2 is SYDVKM. CDR3: CASSFEPRTDGYTF. The CDR3 DNA sequence: TGTGCCAGCAGCTTCGAACCTCGGACAGATGGCTACACCTTC.

CDR3 sequence reads: CASSKNAGGDTGELFF. The CDR3 DNA reads TGTGCCAGCAGCAAAAACGCGGGGGGAGACACCGGGGAGCTGTTTTTT. The V call is TRBV21-1, the J call TRBJ2-2; TRBD2, the D gene given by the table, was not confirmed from the DNA. TRBV21-1 is termed a pseudogene. The CDR3 has 16 residues.

This clone has a single count. The V call is TRBV11-2, the J call TRBJ2-7, with TRBD1 as a possible D gene (6 bases). Germline CDR1 SGHAT, CDR2 FQNNGV. This CDR3 comprises 14 residues. V lost 5 bases, J lost 4 bases, and 15 bases lay in between. The CDR3 here is CASSRQGFGYEQYF. As DNA, the CDR3 is TGTGCCAGCAGCCGGCAGGGGTTTGGTTACGAGCAGTACTTC.